The 30 T cell receptor beta chains presented below share a single source sample, sequenced in a study of T-cell reconstitution after alpha-beta-depleted transplantation in children. Unique molecular identifiers were incorporated during preparation of the TCRbeta library. Via MiXCR, TCRdb re-called the PCR reads, giving one row per CDR3 protein. The sample carries just under 250,000 distinct CDR3 sequences, about 26% recorded once. Sequenced here: PBMCs, sampled before TCRalphabeta/CD19-depleted stem cell transplant. The receptors were gathered from a girl aged 2 to 10 with Fanconi anemia, due to receive a stem cell transplant.

The rearrangement links TRBV20-1 to TRBJ1-4; D is unresolved. Deletions cut 6 bases from V and 4 bases from J, with 9 bases between. The CDR3 extends over 12 amino acids. From germline, CDR1 is DFQATT and CDR2 SNEGSKA (reference sequence). The CDR3 protein is CSARVHNEKLFF. The CDR3 DNA follows: TGCAGTGCGAGGGTCCATAATGAAAAACTGTTTTTT.

This clonotype was observed at least ten times. The rearrangement joins TRBV24-1 to TRBJ2-6; D not resolved. The germline gives CDR1 KGHDR, CDR2 SFDVKD. CDR3 length: 16 amino acids. V was trimmed by 0 bases and J by 1 base, leaving 6 bases between them. CDR3 residues: CATSDLTASGANVLTF. CDR3 nucleotide sequence: TGTGCCACCAGTGATTTGACGGCTTCTGGGGCCAACGTCCTGACTTTC.

This chain uses TRBV11-2 with TRBJ2-7; TRBD2 matches 10 bases. Germline V CDR1 and CDR2: SGHAT, FQNNGV. This CDR3 is 16 amino acids long. J lost 6 bases, V lost 5 bases, and 13 bases had no gene match. The CDR3 nucleotides read TGTGCCAGCAGCGGAGTTGGGGCTAGCGGGAGTTCCGAGCAGTACTTC. Residues: CASSGVGASGSSEQYF. Filled out from reference TRBV11-2 and TRBJ2-7, the complete variable domain reads EAGVAQSPRYKIIEKRQSVAFWCNPISGHATLYWYQQILGQGPKLLIQFQNNGVVDDSQLPKDRFSAERLKGVDSTLKIQPAKLEDSAVYLCASSGVGASGSSEQYFGPGTRLTVT.

This clonotype was found many times. The V gene is TRBV2, the J gene TRBJ2-7, with D unclear. The V and J ends lost 5 bases and 10 bases respectively, with 12 bases between them. The germline V gene encodes CDR1 SNHLY and CDR2 FYNNEI. CDR3 length: 11 residues. The CDR3 DNA reads as TGTGCCAGCAGTCCCCTGGATCTCCAGTACTTC. Translation: CASSPLDLQYF.

V and J are TRBV12-3 or TRBV12-4 and TRBJ1-1; D gene ambiguous. The CDR3 consists of 13 residues. With 8 bases removed from V and 1 base from J, the gap between germline ends came to 11 bases. Written as DNA, the CDR3 is TGTGCCAGCGTTTGGGCAGGGAACACTGAAGCTTTCTTT. This gives the protein CASVWAGNTEAFF.

The table lists this clonotype with many counts. This chain uses TRBV28 with TRBJ2-7; possible D gene TRBD1, 6 bases. The CDR3 contains 14 residues. Germline CDR1 is MDHEN and CDR2 is SYDVKM. The V end was cut by 1 base, the J end by 3 bases, with 10 bases between. CDR3 DNA sequence: TGTGCCAGCAGTTTATCAGGGGACGGCTACGAGCAGTACTTC. Translating it yields CASSLSGDGYEQYF.

The chain is built from TRBV29-1 and TRBJ2-7, with D hard to call. Germline CDR1 is SQVTM and CDR2 is ANQGSEA. The V gene lost 6 bases and the J gene lost 0 bases, with 15 bases spanning the gap. The CDR3 has 14 residues. The CDR3 region has the DNA TGCAGCGTCTGGGTAGGGCGAGACTCCTACGAGCAGTACTTC. As protein: CSVWVGRDSYEQYF.

This clonotype occurred many times. The rearrangement links TRBV29-1 to TRBJ2-1, with a weak D call TRBD1 (5 bases). The length of the CDR3 is 14 residues. Between the trimmed V and J ends, which lost 3 bases and 8 bases, there was a span of 17 bases. CDR1 is SQVTM and CDR2 is ANQGSEA in the germline V gene. As DNA, the CDR3 is TGCAGCGTTGACTATCAGGGTGATGTGGATGAGCAGTTCTTC. The encoded protein is CSVDYQGDVDEQFF.

This clonotype was picked up many times. V and J are TRBV29-1 and TRBJ2-5; 10 bases align to TRBD2. V was clipped by 6 bases and J by 7 bases; unmatched bases: 5. The germline V gene encodes CDR1 SQVTM and CDR2 ANQGSEA. This CDR3 spans 12 amino acids. The CDR3 DNA sequence: TGCAGCGTACTAGCGGGGCCGGGGACCCAGTACTTC. Its translation: CSVLAGPGTQYF.

This clonotype has at least ten counts. V and J are TRBV24-1 and TRBJ2-5; maybe TRBD1 (7 bases). The CDR3 length is 15 residues. V shed 0 bases and J shed 5 bases, with 12 bases lying between them. CDR1 and CDR2 from the germline V gene are KGHDR and SFDVKD. CDR3 protein: CATSDLGAGQETQYF. The CDR3 nucleotides read TGTGCCACCAGTGATTTGGGCGCGGGACAGGAGACCCAGTACTTC.

The J gene is TRBJ2-3, the V gene TRBV20-1; maybe TRBD2 (6 bases). Germline-derived CDR1 and CDR2 are DFQATT and SNEGSKA (reference sequence). This CDR3 comprises 13 residues. V lost 6 bases, J lost 2 bases, and 12 bases lay in between. The CDR3 is CSALGGDTDTQYF. CDR3 sequence (DNA): TGCAGTGCGTTGGGCGGGGACACAGATACGCAGTATTTT.

The sample holds many counts of this clonotype. V gene TRBV12-3 or TRBV12-4 combines with J gene TRBJ2-2; the D is unclear. This CDR3 has 14 residues. The germline V and J ends were trimmed by 8 bases and 2 bases, with 12 bases remaining between them. CDR3 in amino acids: CASWTEPNTGELFF. The CDR3, as DNA: TGTGCCAGCTGGACCGAGCCCAACACCGGGGAGCTGTTTTTT.

This clonotype was picked up many times. The gene calls are TRBV28 and TRBJ2-3, with 12 bases aligning to TRBD2. Germline V gene sequence: CDR1 MDHEN, CDR2 SYDVKM. V lost 3 bases and J lost 7; bases outside the gene matches: 5. The CDR3 length is 15 residues. The CDR3 bases are TGTGCCAGCAGTTTCCCGCTAGCGGGGGGGTATACGCAGTATTTT. It codes for CASSFPLAGGYTQYF.

The V call is TRBV20-1, the J call TRBJ2-1; D could derive from TRBD1 or TRBD2 (7 bases each). The CDR3 runs 16 residues. Between the trimmed V and J ends, which lost 0 bases and 2 bases, there was a span of 14 bases. Germline V gene data show CDR1 as DFQATT and CDR2 as SNEGSKA (reference sequence). DNA for the CDR3: TGCAGTGCTAGAGATTGGGCAGGGGGGGCCTACAATGAGCAGTTCTTC. It specifies CSARDWAGGAYNEQFF.

This clonotype has a handful of counts. In DNA form, the CDR3 reads TGTGCCAGCAGCCTTAGGGTTGGGACTAGCGACGATGAGCAGTTCTTC. Amino acid sequence: CASSLRVGTSDDEQFF. The chain recombines TRBV7-9 with TRBJ2-1; 10 nucleotides line up with TRBD2. The V and J ends lost 5 bases and 8 bases, in that order; junction bases with no gene match: 12. CDR1 is SEHNR, CDR2 FQNEAQ, per germline (reference sequence). The CDR3 runs 16 residues. Using reference TRBV7-9 and TRBJ2-1 for the parts outside the CDR3, the full variable domain is DTGVSQNPRHKITKRGQNVTFRCDPISEHNRLYWYRQTLGQGPEFLTYFQNEAQLEKSRLLSDRFSAERPKGSFSTLEIQRTEQGDSAMYLCASSLRVGTSDDEQFFGPGTRLTVL.

Here the CDR3 DNA reads TGCAGCGTTGGAGGTGGGGGCAGAAAAGAGACCCAGTACTTC. Translated: CSVGGGGRKETQYF. V gene TRBV29-1 combines with J gene TRBJ2-5; D may be TRBD1 (6 bases). The CDR3 loop spans 14 amino acids. Germline values: CDR1 SQVTM, CDR2 ANQGSEA. With 4 bases removed from V and 3 bases from J, the gap between germline ends came to 15 bases.

This clonotype was observed a handful of times. This chain uses TRBV11-2 with TRBJ2-5; 7 nucleotides line up with TRBD2. Germline CDR1 reads SGHAT; CDR2 reads FQNNGV. This CDR3 comprises 14 residues. Trimming at V came to 1 base and at J to 5 bases, leaving 4 bases not matched to a gene. The CDR3, as DNA: TGTGCCAGCAGCTTAGGACTAGCTCGGGAGACCCAGTACTTC. Translating gives CASSLGLARETQYF.

For the CDR3, the DNA is TGTGCCAGCAGCTTACTCCTTCCGGCCGAGCAGTACTTC. Translated, it gives CASSLLLPAEQYF. The chain combines TRBV7-2 with TRBJ2-7; the D is unclear. Germline CDR1 reads SGHTA; CDR2 reads FQGNSA. The CDR3 length is 13 residues. Trimming pared 2 bases from V and 6 bases from J, leaving 11 bases between.

This clonotype has more than one count but fewer than ten. V gene TRBV6-2 or TRBV6-3 combines with J gene TRBJ2-1, with D uncertain. This CDR3 comprises 15 residues. CDR1 and CDR2 from the germline V gene are MNHEY and SVGEGT. The V gene lost 2 bases and the J gene lost 3 bases, with 11 bases spanning the gap. CDR3 residues: CASSYVAISYNEQFF. DNA for the CDR3: TGTGCCAGCAGTTACGTGGCGATCAGCTACAATGAGCAGTTCTTC.

The chain employs TRBV6-2 or TRBV6-3 and TRBJ2-7, with a tentative D call TRBD2 (6 bases). V was trimmed by 6 bases and J by 3 bases, leaving 18 bases between them. In germline, CDR1 is MNHEY, CDR2 SVGEGT. The CDR3 runs to 15 residues. The CDR3 DNA reads as TGTGCCAGCAGCCGACCTAGCGTAGAAAACTACGAGCAGTACTTC. Residues: CASSRPSVENYEQYF.

This clonotype was counted at least ten times. J is TRBJ2-1 and V is TRBV15; 7 bases align to TRBD2. Germline lookup yields CDR1 LNHNV and CDR2 YYDKDF (reference sequence). J was trimmed by 5 bases and V by 4 bases; bases with no gene match: 11. This CDR3 spans 16 amino acids. The CDR3: CATSIGRGVKHNEQFF. CDR3 DNA: TGTGCCACCAGCATAGGGAGGGGAGTCAAGCACAATGAGCAGTTCTTC.

The chain links TRBV11-2 to TRBJ2-1; 11 bases line up with TRBD2. Trimming cost V 0 bases and J 0 bases; bases outside gene matches: 4. Germline loops: CDR1 SGHAT, CDR2 FQNNGV. The length of the CDR3 is 18 residues. CDR3 sequence (DNA): TGTGCCAGCAGCTTAGATGGGACTAGCGGTTTCTCCTACAATGAGCAGTTCTTC. The encoded protein is CASSLDGTSGFSYNEQFF.

V and J are TRBV7-3 and TRBJ2-1; 7 positions match TRBD1. J was trimmed by 3 bases and V by 2 bases; bases with no gene match: 4. Germline CDR1 is SGHTA and CDR2 is FQGTGA. This CDR3 contains 15 residues. The CDR3 loop reads CASSLPWDSYNEQFF. The CDR3, as DNA: TGTGCCAGCAGCTTACCCTGGGACAGCTACAATGAGCAGTTCTTC.

The genes are TRBV7-2 and TRBJ2-3, with 11 positions matching TRBD2. This CDR3 is built from 16 residues. The V gene end was trimmed by 5 bases and the J gene end by 2 bases; junction bases not matched to a gene: 6. The germline gives CDR1 SGHTA, CDR2 FQGNSA. CDR3 DNA: TGTGCCAGCAGCGACGGACTAGCGGGCCTCACAGATACGCAGTATTTT. It codes for CASSDGLAGLTDTQYF.

This clonotype showed up many times. The rearrangement links TRBV4-2 to TRBJ2-1; 9 bases fit TRBD2. The CDR3 length is 16 residues. The germline V gene encodes CDR1 LGHNA and CDR2 YNFKEQ. The junction had 8 bases not matched to a gene; V was cut back by 1 base and J by 7 bases. CDR3: CASSQGLAGAGNEQFF. The DNA of the CDR3 is TGTGCCAGCAGCCAAGGGTTAGCGGGAGCAGGAAATGAGCAGTTCTTC.

The chain employs TRBV25-1 and TRBJ2-5; no definite D call. V lost 1 base and J lost 5, with 17 bases in between. The CDR3 runs to 16 residues. Per germline, CDR1 MGHDK and CDR2 SYGVNS. The CDR3 spells CASSEWNVLGAETQYF. The CDR3 DNA follows: TGTGCCAGCAGTGAATGGAACGTGCTGGGCGCGGAGACCCAGTACTTC.

The V and J genes are TRBV9 and TRBJ2-2; D not certain. Trimming removed 3 bases at V and 6 bases at J, with 6 bases between. The CDR3 is 12 residues long. Per the germline V gene, CDR1 is SGDLS and CDR2 is YYNGEE. The CDR3 coding sequence is TGTGCCAGCAGCGCTGGTTCCGGGGAGCTGTTTTTT. It specifies CASSAGSGELFF. Together with reference TRBV9 and TRBJ2-2, the CDR3 gives the full variable domain: DSGVTQTPKHLITATGQRVTLRCSPRSGDLSVYWYQQSLDQGLQFLIQYYNGEERAKGNILERFSAQQFPDLHSELNLSSLELGDSALYFCASSAGSGELFFGEGSRLTVL.

This sequence joins TRBV9 and TRBJ2-1, with 8 bases aligning to TRBD2. This CDR3 is built from 15 residues. Germline CDR1 reads SGDLS; CDR2 reads YYNGEE. After removal of 7 bases from V and 4 bases from J, the junction contained 10 bases not matched to a gene. This CDR3 reads CASGEVAGSYNEQFF. In nucleotides, the CDR3 is TGTGCCAGCGGCGAAGTAGCGGGATCGTACAATGAGCAGTTCTTC.

The chain combines TRBV6-2 or TRBV6-3 with TRBJ2-7, with D possibly TRBD1 on 5 matching bases. The CDR3 consists of 14 residues. CDR1 and CDR2 from the germline V gene are MNHEY and SVGEGT. The germline V and J ends were trimmed by 9 bases and 3 bases, with 18 bases remaining between them. CDR3 in amino acids: CASTDQGFHYEQYF. DNA of the CDR3: TGTGCCAGTACTGATCAGGGTTTCCACTACGAGCAGTACTTC.

This clonotype was seen repeatedly, ten times or more. The rearrangement joins TRBV27 to TRBJ2-1; 11 nucleotides agree with TRBD2. Germline V gene lookup returns CDR1 MNHEY and CDR2 SMNVEV (reference sequence). This CDR3 contains 15 residues. V lost 6 bases, J lost 3 bases, and 4 bases stayed unmatched. The CDR3 reads CASRKGLAVYNEQFF. In DNA, the CDR3 is TGTGCCAGCAGGAAGGGACTAGCGGTCTACAATGAGCAGTTCTTC.